This TCR beta chain was sequenced for a study of blood T cell repertoires in COVID-19. Looking at the study overall: COVID-19 samples from acute and convalescent phases originated in the United States, Italy and Spain.

This clone was seen just once. Germline CDR1 SEHNR, CDR2 FQNEAQ (reference sequence). Trimming cost V 5 bases and J 1 base; bases outside gene matches: 4. This CDR3 has 14 amino acids. Data came from immunoSEQ multiplex PCR; TCRdb stores just in-frame clones and leaves some out. The sample records roughly 260,000 clones, about 91% being singletons. The specimen sequenced was PBMCs or T cells enriched from blood (not recorded which). The receptor comes from a woman aged 25 to 45 with acute COVID-19. The chain joins TRBV7-9 to TRBJ2-5, with TRBD1 matching 7 bases. CDR3 sequence (DNA): TGTGCCAGCAGCACGGGACAGCCCCAAGAGACCCAGTACTTC. It codes for CASSTGQPQETQYF. Supplemented by reference TRBV7-9 and TRBJ2-5, the full variable domain reads DTGVSQNPRHKITKRGQNVTFRCDPISEHNRLYWYRQTLGQGPEFLTYFQNEAQLEKSRLLSDRFSAERPKGSFSTLEIQRTEQGDSAMYLCASSTGQPQETQYFGPGTRLLVL.